What follows are 32 T cell receptor beta chains derived from one specimen sequenced in a study of Tregs in tolerant kidney transplant recipients. The method was immunoSEQ multiplex PCR; TCRdb's version includes in-frame clones alone and lacks a portion of them. The sample yields 50,000 to 55,000 clones, roughly nine tenths seen once. Mixed chimerism was transient after nonmyeloablative marrow transplants from related graft donors. Sequencing used CD8+ T cells from blood (PBMCs), obtained 24 months after the transplant. These receptors were collected from a human patient who received a combined kidney and bone marrow transplant. Some T cells may be supplied by the graft donor.

V and J are TRBV27 and TRBJ2-1; 12 bases fit TRBD2. J was trimmed by 7 bases and V by 8 bases; bases with no gene match: 9. The CDR3 is 15 residues long. In germline, CDR1 is MNHEY, CDR2 SMNVEV (reference sequence). The CDR3 is CASGLLAGGQNEQFF. The CDR3 DNA is TGTGCCAGCGGACTACTAGCGGGGGGTCAAAATGAGCAGTTCTTC.

This rearrangement joins TRBV9 to TRBJ2-1; 10 bases align to TRBD2. Germline V gives CDR1 SGDLS, CDR2 YYNGEE. V shed 4 bases, J shed 2 bases, and the junction held 6 bases outside the gene matches. The CDR3 has 16 residues. As DNA, the CDR3 is TGTGCCAGCAGCCCAACCAGCGGGAGGGCCTACAATGAGCAGTTCTTC. Translating gives CASSPTSGRAYNEQFF. The entire variable domain, with the rest obtained from reference TRBV9 and TRBJ2-1, is as follows: DSGVTQTPKHLITATGQRVTLRCSPRSGDLSVYWYQQSLDQGLQFLIQYYNGEERAKGNILERFSAQQFPDLHSELNLSSLELGDSALYFCASSPTSGRAYNEQFFGPGTRLTVL.

This clone was seen a single time. The J gene is TRBJ2-7, the V gene TRBV30; a possible D gene is TRBD1 (6 bases). Germline V gene sequence: CDR1 GTSNPN, CDR2 SVGIG (reference sequence). The CDR3 consists of 13 residues. V lost 5 bases, J lost 2 bases, and 13 bases lay in between. The CDR3 DNA is TGTGCCTGGGAGACAGGACAAGCCTACGAGCAGTACTTC. It codes for CAWETGQAYEQYF.

The chain is built from TRBV7-9 and TRBJ2-1; perhaps TRBD2 as D (5 bases). Trimming took 7 bases from V and 9 from J, leaving 22 bases between them. The germline gives CDR1 SEHNR, CDR2 FQNEAQ (reference sequence). This CDR3 spans 15 amino acids. The CDR3 DNA follows: TGTGCCAGCACCACCCCGAGGGTCCGCGCGGGTGAGCAGTTCTTC. Translated: CASTTPRVRAGEQFF.

The chain employs TRBV6-5 and TRBJ2-5; the match to TRBD2 covers 8 bases. The J call may be incorrect, as the DNA end agrees better with TRBJ2-7. The CDR3 is 15 residues long. Germline-derived CDR1 and CDR2 are MNHEY and SVGAGI. Written as DNA, the CDR3 is TGTGCCAGCAGTTACATGGCGGGAGGTTCCTACGAGCAGTACTTC. The encoded protein is CASSYMAGGSYEQYF.

V is TRBV11-3 and J is TRBJ2-1; 7 bases agree with TRBD1. The CDR3 is made up of 15 amino acids. From germline, CDR1 is SGHNT and CDR2 YENEEA. V lost 5 bases to trimming and J lost 2 bases; unmatched junction nucleotides: 6. As DNA, the CDR3 is TGTGCCAGCAGCATTAGACAGGGCCCCTACAATGAGCAGTTCTTC. Translation: CASSIRQGPYNEQFF.

This chain uses TRBV13 with TRBJ2-7, with D perhaps TRBD1 (6 bases). This CDR3 has 15 amino acids. The germline gives CDR1 PRHDT, CDR2 FYEKMQ (reference sequence). Trimming stripped 4 bases from V and 5 bases from J, with 18 bases between. Here the CDR3 reads CASSSMTGAWDEQYF. In nucleotides, the CDR3 is TGTGCCAGCAGCTCCATGACAGGAGCCTGGGACGAGCAGTACTTC.

The V gene is TRBV7-9, the J gene TRBJ2-7, with 7 bases matching TRBD1. In germline, CDR1 is SEHNR, CDR2 FQNEAQ (reference sequence). The CDR3 has 13 amino acids. J was trimmed by 3 bases and V by 4 bases; bases with no gene match: 3. The CDR3, as DNA: TGTGCCAGCAGCTCGGACAGGTTCTACGAGCAGTACTTC. It specifies CASSSDRFYEQYF.

V gene TRBV4-3 combines with J gene TRBJ1-2; D is possibly TRBD1 (6 bases). This CDR3 spans 16 amino acids. Trimming took off 1 base at V and 1 base at J, with 13 bases between the two ends. Germline V gene lookup returns CDR1 LGHNA and CDR2 YSLEER. The CDR3 loop is CASSQGHRDDNYGYTF. CDR3 in DNA: TGCGCCAGCAGCCAAGGGCACAGGGATGATAACTATGGCTACACCTTC.

J is TRBJ2-7 and V is TRBV13; 9 bases align to TRBD2. V shed 4 bases, J shed 2 bases, and the junction held 6 bases outside the gene matches. CDR1 PRHDT and CDR2 FYEKMQ come from the germline V gene (reference sequence). The CDR3 contains 15 residues. The CDR3 is CASSSQREEAYEQYF. CDR3 in DNA: TGTGCCAGCAGCTCCCAGCGGGAGGAAGCCTACGAGCAGTACTTC.

The V call is TRBV7-2, the J call TRBJ2-1; TRBD2 agrees at 10 bases. Germline V lookup: CDR1 SGHTA, CDR2 FQGNSA. V gave up 1 base and J gave up 2 bases; unmatched junction bases: 5. The CDR3 totals 17 residues. The CDR3 sequence: CASSLGQLAGPYNEQFF. The CDR3 DNA is TGTGCCAGCAGCTTAGGTCAACTAGCGGGACCCTACAATGAGCAGTTCTTC.

V gene TRBV27 combines with J gene TRBJ2-1; D might be TRBD2 (6 bases). CDR1 MNHEY and CDR2 SMNVEV come from the germline V gene (reference sequence). V dropped 2 bases and J dropped 0 bases, with 8 bases sitting between them. The CDR3 sequence is 15 residues long. Here the CDR3 reads CASSLTSSSYNEQFF. CDR3 bases: TGTGCCAGCAGTTTAACTAGCAGCTCCTACAATGAGCAGTTCTTC.

The sample holds one count of this clone. The CDR3 DNA reads as TGTGCCAGTGGGACCGGGACAGGGGTCTGGGAGCAGTACTTC. Protein sequence: CASGTGTGVWEQYF. The rearrangement uses TRBV2 and TRBJ2-7; 10 nucleotides match TRBD1. V lost 9 bases, J lost 7 bases, and 12 bases stayed unmatched. The germline V gene has CDR1 SNHLY and CDR2 FYNNEI. This CDR3 is 14 amino acids long. Looking up the rest from reference TRBV2 and TRBJ2-7 gives the full variable domain: EPEVTQTPSHQVTQMGQEVILRCVPISNHLYFYWYRQILGQKVEFLVSFYNNEISEKSEIFDDQFSVERPDGSNFTLKIRSTKLEDSAMYFCASGTGTGVWEQYFGPGTRLTVT.

The chain employs TRBV7-3 and TRBJ2-2; D uncertain. V dropped 2 bases and J dropped 1 base, with 2 bases sitting between them. This CDR3 comprises 13 residues. Germline V gene data show CDR1 as SGHTA and CDR2 as FQGTGA. CDR3 DNA: TGTGCCAGCAGCTTACGGAACACCGGGGAGCTGTTTTTT. This translates into CASSLRNTGELFF.

The genes are TRBV5-4 and TRBJ2-3, with D uncertain. V lost 2 bases and J 2 bases, leaving 15 bases between the germline ends. The germline gives CDR1 SGHNT, CDR2 YYREEE (reference sequence). The CDR3 contains 16 residues. The CDR3: CASSFPQRESTDTQYF. In nucleotides, the CDR3 is TGTGCCAGCAGCTTTCCTCAGCGCGAATCCACAGATACGCAGTATTTT.

The rearrangement joins TRBV4-3 to TRBJ2-7; 10 bases fit TRBD2. Germline assignment: CDR1 LGHNA and CDR2 YSLEER. CDR3 size: 17 residues. Trimming cost V 0 bases and J 2 bases; bases outside gene matches: 7. Here the CDR3 reads CASSQELAGSGAYEQYF. CDR3 DNA sequence: TGCGCCAGCAGCCAAGAACTAGCGGGGTCGGGGGCCTACGAGCAGTACTTC.

The chain joins TRBV5-1 to TRBJ1-2; no clear D gene. Germline V gene sequence: CDR1 SGHRS, CDR2 YFSETQ. The CDR3 totals 13 residues. The V gene lost 4 bases and the J gene lost 6 bases, with 13 bases spanning the gap. CDR3 sequence reads: CASSPPGFNGYTF. The CDR3 DNA follows: TGCGCCAGCAGCCCGCCGGGTTTCAATGGCTACACCTTC.

A single count supports this clone. The chain employs TRBV9 and TRBJ2-3; 7 bases are shared with TRBD2. J lost 1 base, V lost 0 bases, and 5 bases had no gene match. This CDR3 has 16 amino acids. Germline CDR1 is SGDLS and CDR2 is YYNGEE. The CDR3 sequence is CASSVVGGSRTDTQYF. For the CDR3, the DNA is TGTGCCAGCAGCGTAGTTGGCGGGAGTCGCACAGATACGCAGTATTTT.

The rearrangement uses TRBV9 and TRBJ1-3, with D maybe TRBD1 (6 bases). CDR1 is SGDLS and CDR2 is YYNGEE in the germline V gene. The V end lost 3 bases, the J end lost 0 bases, and 13 bases lay between the germline ends. The CDR3 consists of 16 residues. The CDR3 loop is CASSDSTGPSGNTIYF. The CDR3 nucleotides are TGTGCCAGCAGCGACTCGACAGGCCCCTCTGGAAACACCATATATTTT.

The chain carries TRBV5-1 and TRBJ1-2, with D maybe TRBD1 (6 bases). This CDR3 spans 15 amino acids. CDR1 SGHRS and CDR2 YFSETQ come from the germline V gene. Trimming removed 7 bases from V and 3 bases from J, with 19 bases in between. The CDR3 DNA is TGCGCCAGCGCCACTATTGGGGGGGGCGACTATGGCTACACCTTC. Protein: CASATIGGGDYGYTF.

V and J are TRBV7-8 and TRBJ2-2, with D unresolved. This CDR3 contains 13 residues. Between the trimmed V and J ends, which lost 3 bases and 1 base, there was a span of 3 bases. From germline, CDR1 is SGHVS and CDR2 FQNEAQ. CDR3 in DNA: TGTGCCAGCAGCTTCTTGAACACCGGGGAGCTGTTTTTT. It translates to CASSFLNTGELFF.

The V call is TRBV6-1, the J call TRBJ2-7, with D tentatively TRBD2 (5 bases). From germline, CDR1 is MNHNS and CDR2 SASEGT. V was shortened by 6 bases and J by 2 bases, with 11 bases between the two germline ends. The CDR3 spans 13 residues. In DNA, the CDR3 is TGTGCCAGCAGCTTGACGGGAACCTACGAGCAGTACTTC. Amino acids: CASSLTGTYEQYF.

CDR3 amino acids: CASSGRLAGGPGEQFF. The CDR3, as DNA: TGTGCCAGCAGCGGCCGACTAGCGGGAGGGCCCGGTGAGCAGTTCTTC. The V call is TRBV9, the J call TRBJ2-1; 14 bases agree with TRBD2. CDR3 length equals 16 residues. Losses at the gene ends were 3 bases for V and 9 bases for J; bases not matched to a gene: 8. Germline V gene sequence: CDR1 SGDLS, CDR2 YYNGEE. Drawing the rest from reference TRBV9 and TRBJ2-1, the complete variable domain is DSGVTQTPKHLITATGQRVTLRCSPRSGDLSVYWYQQSLDQGLQFLIQYYNGEERAKGNILERFSAQQFPDLHSELNLSSLELGDSALYFCASSGRLAGGPGEQFFGPGTRLTVL.

The V gene is TRBV27, the J gene TRBJ2-7; 9 bases fit TRBD1. The CDR3 contains 13 residues. V lost 9 bases, J lost 3 bases, and 6 bases stayed unmatched. Germline V gives CDR1 MNHEY, CDR2 SMNVEV (reference sequence). The CDR3 coding sequence is TGTGCCAGATACCGACAGGGGGTCTACGAGCAGTACTTC. It translates to CARYRQGVYEQYF.

The rearrangement joins TRBV27 to TRBJ2-7, with 8 bases matching TRBD1. The J segment lost 2 bases and the V segment lost 4 bases, leaving 7 bases of the junction unmatched. Germline lookup yields CDR1 MNHEY and CDR2 SMNVEV (reference sequence). This CDR3 spans 15 amino acids. CDR3 amino acids: CASSSTGTGAYEQYF. The CDR3 nucleotides read TGTGCCAGCAGTTCCACCGGGACAGGAGCCTACGAGCAGTACTTC.

The genes are TRBV4-2 and TRBJ2-7; D may be TRBD1 (7 bases). Germline CDR1 is LGHNA and CDR2 is YNFKEQ. The V end lost 6 bases, the J end lost 7 bases, and 16 bases lay between the germline ends. The length of the CDR3 is 13 residues. This chain's CDR3 is CASSRGGAGEQYF. The CDR3 region has the DNA TGTGCCAGCAGTCGAGGGGGCGCGGGAGAGCAGTACTTC.

The J gene is TRBJ2-7, the V gene TRBV7-3, with 7 bases lining up with TRBD1. The V gene end was trimmed by 1 base and the J gene end by 3 bases; junction bases not matched to a gene: 3. Germline lookup yields CDR1 SGHTA and CDR2 FQGTGA. The CDR3 sequence is 14 residues long. The CDR3 sequence: CASSLMAGGYEQYF. CDR3 nucleotides: TGTGCCAGCAGCTTAATGGCAGGGGGCTACGAGCAGTACTTC.

The chain combines TRBV11-2 with TRBJ2-1; D might be TRBD2 (6 bases). Trimming took off 0 bases at V and 0 bases at J, with 15 bases between the two ends. The CDR3 totals 18 residues. The germline CDR1 and CDR2 sequences are SGHAT and FQNNGV. In DNA form, the CDR3 reads TGTGCCAGCAGCTTAGATGGGACTGTGATCAGCTCCTACAATGAGCAGTTCTTC. Translation gives CASSLDGTVISSYNEQFF.

This clone was observed a single time. CDR3 in DNA: TGTGCCAGCAGCCCCGGGGAGAACACCGGGGAGCTGTTTTTT. Its protein product is CASSPGENTGELFF. V is TRBV7-9 and J is TRBJ2-2; a possible D gene is TRBD2 (5 bases). This CDR3 region has 14 residues. Germline values: CDR1 SEHNR, CDR2 FQNEAQ (reference sequence). Trimming left V 5 bases short and J 1 base short, with 8 bases between.

For this clone: The sample holds other DNA sequences that translate to the same CDR3. V gene TRBV11-2 combines with J gene TRBJ2-3; TRBD1 agrees at 8 bases. The V and J ends lost 3 bases and 1 base, in that order; junction bases with no gene match: 0. The CDR3 loop spans 14 amino acids. Germline assignment: CDR1 SGHAT and CDR2 FQNNGV. The CDR3 DNA follows: TGTGCCAGCAGCTTGGGACAGGGCACAGATACGCAGTATTTT. Its translation is CASSLGQGTDTQYF.

The genes are TRBV15 and TRBJ2-7, with 14 bases fitting TRBD2. CDR1 LNHNV and CDR2 YYDKDF come from the germline V gene (reference sequence). The CDR3 sequence is 20 residues long. With 0 bases clipped from V and 7 bases from J, the junction kept 17 bases outside the gene matches. CDR3 DNA: TGTGCCACCAGCAGAGATCTGACAGCAGGGACTAGCGGGAGTTTAAGGGAGCAGTACTTC. This sequence encodes CATSRDLTAGTSGSLREQYF.

The rearrangement links TRBV19 to TRBJ2-2; D might be TRBD2 (5 bases). Trimming left V 1 base short and J 5 bases short, with 11 bases between. Germline CDR1 LNHDA, CDR2 SQIVND (reference sequence). This CDR3 is 15 amino acids long. CDR3 DNA sequence: TGTGCCAGTAGTATAGCCTCCCGAGGGACCGGGGAGCTGTTTTTT. Translated: CASSIASRGTGELFF.